This T cell receptor (beta chain) derives from a study of T-cell memory formation after mild COVID-19. MiXCR was run by TCRdb on the 5' RACE reads, yielding one entry per CDR3 protein. This sample carries some 100,000 distinct CDR3 sequences, 8.5% to 14% of them seen once, and the ten largest clones take roughly 40%. This CDR3 contains 14 residues. Trimming left V 1 base short and J 5 bases short, with 11 bases between. The germline V gene encodes CDR1 SGHTA and CDR2 FQGNSA. This clonotype was seen ten or more times. J is TRBJ2-5 and V is TRBV7-2; D is possibly TRBD2 (6 bases). The sequenced sample was PBMCs or a T cell subset sorted from them (not recorded which). This sequence was found in a man aged 18-30 years who had mild COVID-19 (a few samples of this study predate the infection). Cell type and time point are not known. The CDR3 bases are TGTGCCAGCAGCTTAGTGGAGGGATGGGAGACCCAGTACTTC. It encodes CASSLVEGWETQYF.